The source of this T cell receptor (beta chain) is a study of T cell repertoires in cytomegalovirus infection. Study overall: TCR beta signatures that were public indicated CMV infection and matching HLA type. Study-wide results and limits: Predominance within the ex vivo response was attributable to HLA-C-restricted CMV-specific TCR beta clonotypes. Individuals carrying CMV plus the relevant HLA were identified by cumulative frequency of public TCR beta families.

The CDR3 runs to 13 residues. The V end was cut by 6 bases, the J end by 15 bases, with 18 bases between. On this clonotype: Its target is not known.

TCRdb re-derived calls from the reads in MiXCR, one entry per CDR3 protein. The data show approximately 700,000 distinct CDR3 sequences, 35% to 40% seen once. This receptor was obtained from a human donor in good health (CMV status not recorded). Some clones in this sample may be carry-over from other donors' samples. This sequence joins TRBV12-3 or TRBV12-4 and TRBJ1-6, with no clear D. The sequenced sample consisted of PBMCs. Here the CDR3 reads CASSFRGNMDLHF. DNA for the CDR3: TGTGCCAGCAGCTTCCGGGGAAATATGGACCTCCACTTT.